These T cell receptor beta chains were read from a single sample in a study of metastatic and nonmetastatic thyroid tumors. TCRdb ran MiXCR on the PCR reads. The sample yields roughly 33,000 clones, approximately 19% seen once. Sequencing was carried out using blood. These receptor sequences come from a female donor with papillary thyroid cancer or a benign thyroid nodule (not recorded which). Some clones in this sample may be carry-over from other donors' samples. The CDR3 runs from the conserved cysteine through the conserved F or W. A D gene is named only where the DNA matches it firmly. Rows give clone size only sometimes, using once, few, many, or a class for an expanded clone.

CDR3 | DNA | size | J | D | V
CASSQGGGETQYF | TGTGCCAGCAGCCAAGGCGGGGGAGAGACCCAGTACTTC | many | TRBJ2-5 | TRBD2 | TRBV7-3
CASSLDAFGPTGELFF | TGTGCCAGCAGCTTAGATGCGTTCGGCCCAACCGGGGAGCTGTTTTTT | many | TRBJ2-2 | - | TRBV11-2
CASGETGNTIYF | TGTGCCAGCGGGGAGACTGGAAACACCATATATTTT | many | TRBJ1-3 | - | TRBV27
CASSGIWQGVDEQYF | TGTGCCAGCAGCGGGATTTGGCAGGGGGTCGACGAGCAGTACTTC | few | TRBJ2-7 | TRBD1 | TRBV6-1
CASSQERGLGNYGYTF | TGCGCCAGCAGCCAAGAGAGGGGGCTCGGGAACTATGGCTACACCTTC | many | TRBJ1-2 | TRBD1 | TRBV4-1
CASLPRGNVMNTEAFF | TGTGCCAGCCTCCCGAGGGGGAACGTTATGAACACTGAAGCTTTCTTT | many | TRBJ1-1 | - | TRBV3-1
CASSTQGVVTGAFF | TGTGCCAGTAGTACGCAGGGTGTTGTAACTGGAGCTTTCTTT | few | TRBJ1-1 | - | TRBV19
CASSLRRVYEQYF | TGTGCCAGCAGTTTACGCAGGGTGTACGAGCAGTACTTC | - | TRBJ2-7 | - | TRBV28
CASSPPQGVGGYTF | TGTGCCAGCAGTCCCCCCCAGGGGGTGGGGGGCTACACCTTC | many | TRBJ1-2 | TRBD1 | TRBV28
CASMGSGRAADTQYF | TGTGCCAGCATGGGGAGCGGGAGGGCCGCAGATACGCAGTATTTT | many | TRBJ2-3 | TRBD2 | TRBV6-1
CASSLEDRVVYVYTF | TGTGCCAGCAGTCTAGAAGACAGGGTCGTCTATGTCTACACCTTC | few | TRBJ1-2 | TRBD1 | TRBV6-1
CASSGSSYNEQFF | TGTGCCAGCAGCGGGAGCTCCTACAATGAGCAGTTCTTC | many | TRBJ2-1 | - | TRBV2
CASTSRASGPTGPPNQPQHF | TGTGCCAGCACCTCCAGGGCTAGCGGCCCCACAGGGCCCCCCAATCAGCCCCAGCATTTT | - | TRBJ1-5 | - | TRBV13
CASSHASGSGNTIYF | TGTGCCAGCAGCCACGCGTCGGGCTCTGGAAACACCATATATTTT | - | TRBJ1-3 | - | TRBV7-2
CASSFLYGEKLFF | TGTGCCAGCAGCTTCTTGTATGGGGAAAAACTGTTTTTT | - | TRBJ1-4 | - | TRBV7-8
CASSYRDPGIGTGELFF | TGTGCCAGCAGTTATAGGGACCCAGGCATCGGAACCGGGGAGCTGTTTTTT | many | TRBJ2-2 | - | TRBV6-2/TRBV6-3
CASSLVWLAGGPGTDTQYF | TGTGCCAGCAGCTTGGTGTGGCTAGCGGGAGGGCCGGGCACAGATACGCAGTATTTT | many | TRBJ2-3 | TRBD2 | TRBV5-4
CASSESSEGYNEQFF | TGTGCCAGCAGTGAGTCTAGCGAGGGGTACAATGAGCAGTTCTTC | many | TRBJ2-1 | - | TRBV6-4
CASSLKARVAVATDTQYF | TGTGCCAGCAGCTTAAAGGCTCGCGTGGCAGTGGCCACAGATACGCAGTATTTT | - | TRBJ2-3 | - | TRBV11-1
CASTPGDGVSGHTEAFF | TGTGCCAGCACCCCTGGGGACGGAGTTTCCGGACACACTGAAGCTTTCTTT | many | TRBJ1-1 | - | TRBV25-1
CASSTVAQTGRYEQYF | TGTGCCAGCAGCACCGTGGCACAGACAGGGCGATACGAGCAGTACTTC | - | TRBJ2-7 | TRBD1 | TRBV7-8
CASSQDLNTEAFF | TGTGCCAGCAGCCAAGATCTGAACACTGAAGCTTTCTTT | many | TRBJ1-1 | - | TRBV14
CASSSRLSGSTDTQYF | TGTGCCAGCAGCTCCCGACTTAGCGGGAGCACAGATACGCAGTATTTT | many | TRBJ2-3 | TRBD2 | TRBV28
CSAKLWREQYF | TGCAGTGCTAAACTTTGGCGCGAGCAGTACTTC | - | TRBJ2-7 | - | TRBV20-1
CASSLDRGGSPLHF | TGTGCCAGCAGCCTCGACAGGGGGGGATCACCCCTCCACTTT | many | TRBJ1-6 | TRBD1 | TRBV2
CASSLGHNSPLHF | TGTGCCAGCAGTTTAGGGCATAATTCACCCCTCCACTTT | medium-sized | TRBJ1-6 | - | TRBV12-3/TRBV12-4
CASSATTNEQFF | TGTGCCAGCAGCGCCACAACCAATGAGCAGTTCTTC | many | TRBJ2-1 | - | TRBV7-3
CSASFGTMTEQYF | TGCAGTGCTAGCTTCGGGACTATGACCGAGCAGTACTTC | many | TRBJ2-7 | TRBD2 | TRBV20-1
CASSQEVTTTREQYF | TGCGCCAGCAGCCAAGAGGTAACAACAACCCGCGAGCAGTACTTC | many | TRBJ2-7 | - | TRBV4-3
CASSGLAGGPKFF | TGTGCCAGCAGCGGGCTAGCGGGAGGGCCTAAGTTCTTC | many | TRBJ2-1 | TRBD2 | TRBV11-2
CASSLGLLASRTNTEAFF | TGCGCCAGCAGCTTGGGGTTATTGGCGTCGAGGACGAACACTGAAGCTTTCTTT | many | TRBJ1-1 | - | TRBV5-1
CASSLPALAALLSTDTQYF | TGTGCCAGCAGTTTGCCCGCCCTCGCAGCACTTTTATCCACAGATACGCAGTATTTT | - | TRBJ2-3 | - | TRBV28
CSARGEQEYSPLHF | TGCAGTGCTAGAGGGGAGCAGGAGTATTCACCCCTCCACTTT | - | TRBJ1-6 | - | TRBV20-1
CATIYFLAGGTYEQYF | TGTGCCACCATTTATTTCTTAGCGGGAGGAACCTACGAGCAGTACTTC | - | TRBJ2-7 | TRBD2 | TRBV24-1
CSAADRGGSDTQYF | TGCAGTGCGGCTGACAGGGGAGGATCAGATACGCAGTATTTT | many | TRBJ2-3 | TRBD1 | TRBV20-1
CASRIAGGPGNTQYF | TGTGCCAGCAGAATAGCGGGAGGGCCCGGGAATACGCAGTATTTT | many | TRBJ2-3 | TRBD2 | TRBV12-3/TRBV12-4
CASSSYRDRGEKLFF | TGTGCCAGTAGTTCGTACCGGGACAGGGGTGAAAAACTGTTTTTT | many | TRBJ1-4 | TRBD1 | TRBV19
CASSSTGSSYEQYF | TGTGCCAGTAGTAGCACCGGTTCTTCCTACGAGCAGTACTTC | medium-sized | TRBJ2-7 | - | TRBV19
CASSFAKTSFFSQETQYF | TGTGCCAGCAGTTTTGCGAAGACTAGTTTTTTTTCCCAAGAGACCCAGTACTTC | many | TRBJ2-5 | - | TRBV12-3/TRBV12-4
CASSFSGEQYF | TGTGCCAGCAGCTTTAGTGGTGAGCAGTACTTC | - | TRBJ2-7 | - | TRBV7-9
CASRSTTTGTKSSYEQYF | TGTGCCAGCAGATCGACTACTACCGGGACAAAAAGCTCCTACGAGCAGTACTTC | medium-sized | TRBJ2-7 | - | TRBV6-5
CASSMALGARYEQYF | TGTGCCAGCAGTATGGCTCTCGGGGCCCGGTACGAGCAGTACTTC | - | TRBJ2-7 | - | TRBV27
CASSRPSSGRPPEGTDTQYF | TGTGCCAGCAGCCGACCATCTAGCGGGAGGCCTCCGGAAGGTACAGATACGCAGTATTTT | many | TRBJ2-3 | TRBD2 | TRBV14
CANSGQWNTGELFF | TGTGCCAACTCAGGACAGTGGAACACCGGGGAGCTGTTTTTT | few | TRBJ2-2 | - | TRBV6-1
CASSLQGTDTQYF | TGCGCCAGCAGCTTGCAGGGTACAGATACGCAGTATTTT | - | TRBJ2-3 | - | TRBV5-1
CSAKGATGGFEKLFF | TGCAGTGCCAAGGGGGCGACAGGGGGGTTCGAAAAACTGTTTTTT | - | TRBJ1-4 | TRBD1 | TRBV20-1
CASIATGSSGSYEQFF | TGTGCCAGCATTGCCACCGGGTCTAGCGGGAGTTATGAGCAGTTCTTC | - | TRBJ2-1 | TRBD2 | TRBV2
CASSLGAGYQPQHF | TGCGCCAGCAGCTTGGGGGCAGGATATCAGCCCCAGCATTTT | many | TRBJ1-5 | - | TRBV5-1
CASSTRDRGGRNEKLFF | TGTGCCAGCAGCACCCGGGACAGGGGAGGGAGGAATGAAAAACTGTTTTTT | many | TRBJ1-4 | TRBD1 | TRBV7-2
CASSLESWRYEHYF | TGTGCCAGCAGTTTGGAAAGCTGGAGGTACGAGCATTACTTC | - | TRBJ2-7 | - | TRBV27